This entry is about one T cell receptor beta chain. The germline V gene has CDR1 SEHNR and CDR2 FQNEAQ (reference sequence). The CDR3 is 14 residues long. Trimming cost V 5 bases and J 2 bases, with 13 bases left between them. This entry is derived from a study of patients and donors after allogeneic stem cell transplantation. One entry per CDR3 protein, called by TCRdb with MiXCR from the RT-PCR reads. This sample has more than 850,000 distinct CDR3 sequences, with about 20% found just once. The TCR was taken from a human donor who was either an allogeneic HSCT recipient or a stem cell or donor lymphocyte infusion donor (not recorded which). It is not recorded whose cells these are; they may come from a transplant donor. The chain joins TRBV7-9 to TRBJ2-7; D gene unclear. The specimen sequenced was blood, either unsorted or a sorted T cell fraction (not recorded which). As DNA, the CDR3 is TGTGCCAGCAGCCCAAACGACGGTACCTACGAGCAGTACTTC. Translating gives CASSPNDGTYEQYF. Drawing the rest from reference TRBV7-9 and TRBJ2-7, the complete variable domain is DTGVSQNPRHKITKRGQNVTFRCDPISEHNRLYWYRQTLGQGPEFLTYFQNEAQLEKSRLLSDRFSAERPKGSFSTLEIQRTEQGDSAMYLCASSPNDGTYEQYFGPGTRLTVT.